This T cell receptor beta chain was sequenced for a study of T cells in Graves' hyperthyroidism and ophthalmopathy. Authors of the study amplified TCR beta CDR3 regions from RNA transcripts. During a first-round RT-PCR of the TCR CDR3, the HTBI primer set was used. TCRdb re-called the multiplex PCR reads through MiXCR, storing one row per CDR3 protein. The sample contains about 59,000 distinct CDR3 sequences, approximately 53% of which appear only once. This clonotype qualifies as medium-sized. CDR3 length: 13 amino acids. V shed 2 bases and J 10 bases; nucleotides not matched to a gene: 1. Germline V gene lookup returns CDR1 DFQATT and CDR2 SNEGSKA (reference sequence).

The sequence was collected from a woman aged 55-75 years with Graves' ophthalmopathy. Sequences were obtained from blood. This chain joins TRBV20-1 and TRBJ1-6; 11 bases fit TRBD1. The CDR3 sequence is CSARRTGGSPLHF. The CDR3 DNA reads TGCAGTGCTAGAAGGACAGGGGGCTCACCCCTCCACTTT.